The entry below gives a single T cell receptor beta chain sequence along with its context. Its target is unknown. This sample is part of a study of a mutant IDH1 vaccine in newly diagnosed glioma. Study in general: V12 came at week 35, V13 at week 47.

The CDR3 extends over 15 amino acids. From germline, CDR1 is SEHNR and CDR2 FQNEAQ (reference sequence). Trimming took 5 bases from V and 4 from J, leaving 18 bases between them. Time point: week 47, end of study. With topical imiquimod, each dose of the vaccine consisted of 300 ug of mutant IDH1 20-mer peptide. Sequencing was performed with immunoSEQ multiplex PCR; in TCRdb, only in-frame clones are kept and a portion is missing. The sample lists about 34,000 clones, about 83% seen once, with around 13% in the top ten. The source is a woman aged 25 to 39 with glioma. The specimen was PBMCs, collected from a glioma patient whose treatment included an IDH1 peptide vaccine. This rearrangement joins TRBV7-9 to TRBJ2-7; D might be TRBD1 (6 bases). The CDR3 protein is CASSLRGQLVYEQYF. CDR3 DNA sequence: TGTGCCAGCAGCCTCAGGGGTCAGCTTGTTTACGAGCAGTACTTC. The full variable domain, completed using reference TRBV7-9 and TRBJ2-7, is DTGVSQNPRHKITKRGQNVTFRCDPISEHNRLYWYRQTLGQGPEFLTYFQNEAQLEKSRLLSDRFSAERPKGSFSTLEIQRTEQGDSAMYLCASSLRGQLVYEQYFGPGTRLTVT.